This TCR beta chain appears in the sequencing data of a study of blood T cells in healthy people across ages. On the study more broadly: Roughly one uniquely barcoded beta molecule per two T cells was captured. Points from the study as a whole: Not knowing donor CMV status may have confounded expanded clonotype changes.

The use of a sample-barcoded 5' primer and a J-beta primer mix characterized a second PCR of 7 to 11 cycles. TCRdb reanalysed the 5' RACE reads using MiXCR and keeps one entry per CDR3 protein. The sample contains 2 million or so distinct CDR3 sequences, just under 50% of which appear only once. Comment on this clonotype: Its antigen is currently unknown.

The V segment lost 7 bases and the J segment 4 bases; nucleotides outside the gene matches: 5. Per germline, CDR1 MNHEY and CDR2 SVGEGT. The CDR3 spans 13 residues. Researchers collected 9.5 to 10 milliliters of peripheral blood from every single donor. Isolation per sample recovered at least 6 million PBMCs. The V and J genes are TRBV6-2 or TRBV6-3 and TRBJ2-3; TRBD2 matches at 7 bases. The receptor comes from a woman aged 40 to 50 in good health. Source material: blood. The CDR3 reads CASIAGVADTQYF. As DNA, the CDR3 is TGTGCCAGCATTGCGGGGGTGGCAGATACGCAGTATTTT.